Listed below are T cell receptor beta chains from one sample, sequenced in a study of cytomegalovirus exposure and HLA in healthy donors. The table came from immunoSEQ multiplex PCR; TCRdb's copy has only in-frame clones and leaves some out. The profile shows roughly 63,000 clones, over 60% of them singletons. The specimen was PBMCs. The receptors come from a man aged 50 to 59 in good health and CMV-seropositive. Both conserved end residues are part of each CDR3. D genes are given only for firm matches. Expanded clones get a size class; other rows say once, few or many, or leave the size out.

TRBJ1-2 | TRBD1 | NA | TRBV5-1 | CASSLVQGAGYTF | TGCGCCAGCAGCTTGGTACAGGGGGCTGGCTACACCTTC
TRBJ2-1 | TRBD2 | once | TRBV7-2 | CASSSVAGSSYNEQFF | TGTGCCAGCAGCTCAGTAGCGGGAAGCTCCTACAATGAGCAGTTCTTC
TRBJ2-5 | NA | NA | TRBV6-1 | CASSEGGRKETQYF | TGTGCCAGCAGTGAAGGGGGCAGGAAAGAGACCCAGTACTTC
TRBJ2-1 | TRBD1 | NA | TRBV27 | CASMSDRGYNEQFF | TGTGCCAGCATGTCGGACAGGGGTTACAATGAGCAGTTCTTC
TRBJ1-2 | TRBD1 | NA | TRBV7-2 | CASSRTMPGQGNYGYTF | TGTGCCAGCAGCCGCACGATGCCGGGACAGGGTAACTATGGCTACACCTTC
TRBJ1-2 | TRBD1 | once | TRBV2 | CASRDRGRFYGYTF | TGTGCCAGCAGGGACAGGGGGCGCTTCTATGGCTACACCTTC
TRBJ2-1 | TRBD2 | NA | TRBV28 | CASSTGWRVLAGNYNEQFF | TGTGCCAGCAGTACAGGGTGGAGGGTTTTAGCGGGAAACTACAATGAGCAGTTCTTC
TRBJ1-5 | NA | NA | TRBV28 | CASLKRDKWGNQPQHF | TGTGCCAGCCTTAAGCGGGACAAGTGGGGCAATCAGCCCCAGCATTTT
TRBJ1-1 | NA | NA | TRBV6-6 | CASSYGAGAVNTEAFF | TGTGCCAGCAGTTACGGAGCGGGGGCGGTGAACACTGAAGCTTTCTTT
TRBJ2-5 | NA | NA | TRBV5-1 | CASSLGQVGETQYF | TGCGCCAGCAGCTTGGGCCAGGTGGGAGAGACCCAGTACTTC
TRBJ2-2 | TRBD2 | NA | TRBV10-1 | CASSEEPSGSKTGELFF | TGCGCCAGCAGTGAGGAACCTAGCGGGAGTAAAACCGGGGAGCTGTTTTTT
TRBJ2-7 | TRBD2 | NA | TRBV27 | CASSLGASGRGGGYEQYF | TGTGCCAGCAGTTTAGGGGCTAGCGGGAGAGGTGGGGGATACGAGCAGTACTTC
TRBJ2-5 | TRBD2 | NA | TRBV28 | CASSLGLAGTPGSQETQYF | TGTGCCAGCAGCCTTGGACTAGCGGGAACCCCGGGATCCCAAGAGACCCAGTACTTC
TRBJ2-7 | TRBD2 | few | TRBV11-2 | CASSLPGLDSSLQYF | TGTGCCAGCAGCTTACCGGGACTAGACTCATCTCTCCAGTACTTC
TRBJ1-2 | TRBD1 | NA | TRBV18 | CASSPPYNRGTTYTF | TGTGCCAGCTCACCACCGTACAACAGGGGCACCACCTACACCTTC
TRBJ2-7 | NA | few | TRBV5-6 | CASSPSPGRSYEQYF | TGTGCCAGCAGCCCCAGCCCAGGTCGGTCCTACGAGCAGTACTTC
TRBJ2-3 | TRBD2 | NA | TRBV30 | CAWRAGRGEDTQYF | TGTGCCTGGAGAGCCGGACGGGGGGAAGATACGCAGTATTTT
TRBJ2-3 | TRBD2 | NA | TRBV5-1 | CASTRTSGGATKRDTQYF | TGCGCCAGCACCCGGACTAGCGGGGGGGCAACCAAGCGAGATACGCAGTATTTT